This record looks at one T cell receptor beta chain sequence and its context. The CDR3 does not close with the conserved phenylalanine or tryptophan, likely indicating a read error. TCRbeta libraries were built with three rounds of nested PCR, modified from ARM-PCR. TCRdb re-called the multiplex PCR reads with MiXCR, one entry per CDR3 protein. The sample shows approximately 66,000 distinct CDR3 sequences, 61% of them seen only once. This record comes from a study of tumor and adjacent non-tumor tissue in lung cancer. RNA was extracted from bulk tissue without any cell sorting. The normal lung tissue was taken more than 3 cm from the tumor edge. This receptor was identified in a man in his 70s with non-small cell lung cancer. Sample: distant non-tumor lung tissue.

The CDR3 region has the DNA TGTGCTAGTGGTTTTTCGCCGTCGGGGACAAGCGGTATCCACGAGCAGTACCTC. Translated: CASGFSPSGTSGIHEQYL. V gene TRBV12-5 combines with J gene TRBJ2-7, with D tentatively TRBD1 (6 bases). CDR1 is LGHNT, CDR2 FRNRAP, per germline. V was pared by 3 bases and J by 5 bases, with 26 bases between. The CDR3 consists of 18 residues.